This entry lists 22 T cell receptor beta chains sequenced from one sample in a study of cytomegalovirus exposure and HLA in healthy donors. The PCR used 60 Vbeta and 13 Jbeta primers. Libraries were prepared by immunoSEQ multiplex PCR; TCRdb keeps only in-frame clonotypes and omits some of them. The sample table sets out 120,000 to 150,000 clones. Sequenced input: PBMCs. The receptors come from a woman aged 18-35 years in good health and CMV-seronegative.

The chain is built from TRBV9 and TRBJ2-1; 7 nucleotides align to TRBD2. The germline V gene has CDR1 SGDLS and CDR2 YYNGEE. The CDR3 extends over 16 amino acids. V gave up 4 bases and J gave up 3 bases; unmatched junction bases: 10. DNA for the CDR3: TGTGCCAGCAGCCCGTCCGGGGGGAGGGGCTACAATGAGCAGTTCTTC. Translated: CASSPSGGRGYNEQFF. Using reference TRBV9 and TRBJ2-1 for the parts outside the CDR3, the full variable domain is DSGVTQTPKHLITATGQRVTLRCSPRSGDLSVYWYQQSLDQGLQFLIQYYNGEERAKGNILERFSAQQFPDLHSELNLSSLELGDSALYFCASSPSGGRGYNEQFFGPGTRLTVL.

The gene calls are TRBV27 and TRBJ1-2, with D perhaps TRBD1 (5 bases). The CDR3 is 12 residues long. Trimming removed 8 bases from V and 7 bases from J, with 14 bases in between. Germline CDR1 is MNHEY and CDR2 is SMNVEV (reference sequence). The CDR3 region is CASWGDRGGYTF. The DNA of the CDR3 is TGTGCCAGCTGGGGCGATCGAGGTGGCTACACCTTC.

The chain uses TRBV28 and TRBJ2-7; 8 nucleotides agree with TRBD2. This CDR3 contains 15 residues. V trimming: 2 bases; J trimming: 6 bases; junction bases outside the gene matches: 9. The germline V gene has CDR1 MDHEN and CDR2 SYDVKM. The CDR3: CASSLRSAGGFEQYF. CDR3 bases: TGTGCCAGCAGTTTACGTTCGGCGGGAGGATTCGAGCAGTACTTC.

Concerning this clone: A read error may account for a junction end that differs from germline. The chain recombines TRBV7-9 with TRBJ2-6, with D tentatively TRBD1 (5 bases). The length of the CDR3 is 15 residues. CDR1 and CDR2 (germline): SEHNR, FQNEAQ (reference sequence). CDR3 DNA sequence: TGTGCCAGCGGCTTAAGGGGCTCTGGGGCCAACGTCCTGACTTTC. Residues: CASGLRGSGANVLTF.

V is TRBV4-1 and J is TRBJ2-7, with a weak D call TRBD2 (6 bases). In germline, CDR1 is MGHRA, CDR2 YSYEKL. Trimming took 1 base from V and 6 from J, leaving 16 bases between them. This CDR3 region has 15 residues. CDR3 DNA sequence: TGCGCCAGCAGCCAAGTTGGCCAGGGACTTATCGAGCAGTACTTC. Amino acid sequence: CASSQVGQGLIEQYF.

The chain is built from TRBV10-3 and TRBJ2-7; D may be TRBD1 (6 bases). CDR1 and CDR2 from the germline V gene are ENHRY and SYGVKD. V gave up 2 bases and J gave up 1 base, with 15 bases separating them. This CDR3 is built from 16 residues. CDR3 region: CAISEIGTKSSYEQYF. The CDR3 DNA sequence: TGTGCCATCAGTGAGATAGGGACAAAATCTTCCTACGAGCAGTACTTC.

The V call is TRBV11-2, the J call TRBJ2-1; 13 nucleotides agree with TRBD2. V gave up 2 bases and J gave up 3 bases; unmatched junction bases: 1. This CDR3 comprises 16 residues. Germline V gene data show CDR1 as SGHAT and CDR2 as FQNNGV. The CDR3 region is CASSLWTSGGYNEQFF. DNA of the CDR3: TGTGCCAGCAGCTTATGGACTAGCGGGGGCTACAATGAGCAGTTCTTC.

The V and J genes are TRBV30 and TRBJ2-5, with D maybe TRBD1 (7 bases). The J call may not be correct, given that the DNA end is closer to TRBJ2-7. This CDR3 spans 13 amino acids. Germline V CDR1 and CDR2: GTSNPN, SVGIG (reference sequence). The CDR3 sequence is CAYRKQGGYEQYF. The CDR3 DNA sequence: TGTGCCTATCGAAAGCAGGGGGGTTACGAGCAGTACTTC.

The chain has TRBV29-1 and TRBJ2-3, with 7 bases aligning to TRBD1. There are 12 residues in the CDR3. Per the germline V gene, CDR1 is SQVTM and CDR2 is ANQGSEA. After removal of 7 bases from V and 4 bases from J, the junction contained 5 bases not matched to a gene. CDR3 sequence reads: CSDRQGADTQYF. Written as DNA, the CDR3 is TGCAGCGATAGACAGGGTGCAGATACGCAGTATTTT.

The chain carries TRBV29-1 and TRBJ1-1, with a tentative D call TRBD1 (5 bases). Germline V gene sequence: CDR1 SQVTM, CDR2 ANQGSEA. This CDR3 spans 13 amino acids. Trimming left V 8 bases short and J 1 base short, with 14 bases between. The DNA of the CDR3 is TGCAGCCCGAACAGGTTGCGGAACACTGAAGCTTTCTTT. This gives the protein CSPNRLRNTEAFF.

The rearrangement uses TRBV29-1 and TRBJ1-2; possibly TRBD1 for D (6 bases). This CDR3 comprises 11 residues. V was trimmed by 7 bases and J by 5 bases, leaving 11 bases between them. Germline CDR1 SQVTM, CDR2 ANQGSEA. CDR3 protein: CSAARGYGYTF. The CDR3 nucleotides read TGCAGCGCCGCCAGGGGTTATGGCTACACCTTC.

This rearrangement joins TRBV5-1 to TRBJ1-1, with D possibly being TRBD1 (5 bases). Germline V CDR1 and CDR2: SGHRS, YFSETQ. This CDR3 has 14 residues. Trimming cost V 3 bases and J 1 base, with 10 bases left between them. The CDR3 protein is CASSYTGGNTEAFF. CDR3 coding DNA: TGCGCCAGCAGCTATACCGGGGGGAACACTGAAGCTTTCTTT. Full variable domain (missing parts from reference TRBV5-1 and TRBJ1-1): KAGVTQTPRYLIKTRGQQVTLSCSPISGHRSVSWYQQTPGQGLQFLFEYFSETQRNKGNFPGRFSGRQFSNSRSEMNVSTLELGDSALYLCASSYTGGNTEAFFGQGTRLTVV.

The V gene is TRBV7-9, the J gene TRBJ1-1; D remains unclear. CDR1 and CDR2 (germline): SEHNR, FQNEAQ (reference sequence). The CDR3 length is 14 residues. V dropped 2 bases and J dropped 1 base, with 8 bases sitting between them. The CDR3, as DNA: TGTGCCAGCAGCTTAAACCGGGAGAACACTGAAGCTTTCTTT. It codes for CASSLNRENTEAFF.

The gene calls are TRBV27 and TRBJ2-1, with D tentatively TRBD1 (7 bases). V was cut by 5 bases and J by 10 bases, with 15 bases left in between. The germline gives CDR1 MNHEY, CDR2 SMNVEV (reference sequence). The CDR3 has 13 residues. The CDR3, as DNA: TGTGCCAGCAGTCCCCAGGGGGGACAGGAGCAGTTCTTC. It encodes CASSPQGGQEQFF.

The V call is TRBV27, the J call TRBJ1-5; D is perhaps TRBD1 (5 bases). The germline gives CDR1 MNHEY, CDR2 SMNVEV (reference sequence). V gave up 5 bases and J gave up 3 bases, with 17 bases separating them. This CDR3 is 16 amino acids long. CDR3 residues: CASSPRGTANNQPQHF. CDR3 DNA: TGTGCCAGCAGTCCACGGGGGACCGCAAACAATCAGCCCCAGCATTTT.

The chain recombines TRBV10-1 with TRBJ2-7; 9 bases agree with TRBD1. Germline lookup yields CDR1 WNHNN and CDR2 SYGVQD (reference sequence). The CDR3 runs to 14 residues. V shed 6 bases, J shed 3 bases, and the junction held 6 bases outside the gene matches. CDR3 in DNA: TGCGCCAGCAGAGGGACAGGGCAACACTACGAGCAGTACTTC. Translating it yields CASRGTGQHYEQYF.

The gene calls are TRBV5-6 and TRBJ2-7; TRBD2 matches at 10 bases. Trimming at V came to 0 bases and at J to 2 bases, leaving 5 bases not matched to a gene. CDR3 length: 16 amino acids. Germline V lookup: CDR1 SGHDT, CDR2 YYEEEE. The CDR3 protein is CASSLVSSGSPYEQYF. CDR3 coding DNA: TGTGCCAGCAGCTTGGTCTCTAGCGGGAGTCCCTACGAGCAGTACTTC.

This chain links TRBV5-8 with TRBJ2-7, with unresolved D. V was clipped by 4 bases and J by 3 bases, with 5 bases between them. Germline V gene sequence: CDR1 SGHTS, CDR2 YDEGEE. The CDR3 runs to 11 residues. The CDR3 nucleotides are TGTGCCAGCAGCGTCCGCTACGAGCAGTACTTC. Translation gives CASSVRYEQYF. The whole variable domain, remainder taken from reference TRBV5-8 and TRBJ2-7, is EAGVTQSPTHLIKTRGQQATLRCSPISGHTSVYWYQQALGLGLQFLLWYDEGEERNRGNFPPRFSGRQFPNYSSELNVNALELEDSALYLCASSVRYEQYFGPGTRLTVT.

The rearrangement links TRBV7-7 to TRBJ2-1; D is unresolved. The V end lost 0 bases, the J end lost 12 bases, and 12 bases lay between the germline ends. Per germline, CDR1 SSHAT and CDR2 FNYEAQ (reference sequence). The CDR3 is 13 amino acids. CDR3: CASSLAPRSGQFF. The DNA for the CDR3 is TGTGCCAGCAGCTTAGCGCCGAGGTCGGGGCAGTTCTTC.

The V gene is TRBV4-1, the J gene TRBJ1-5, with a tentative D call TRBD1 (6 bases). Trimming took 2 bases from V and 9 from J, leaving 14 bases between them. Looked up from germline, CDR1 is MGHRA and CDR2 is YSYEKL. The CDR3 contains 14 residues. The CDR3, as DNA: TGCGCCAGCAGCCAACCTGGACAGCCCCGGCCCCAGCATTTT. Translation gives CASSQPGQPRPQHF.

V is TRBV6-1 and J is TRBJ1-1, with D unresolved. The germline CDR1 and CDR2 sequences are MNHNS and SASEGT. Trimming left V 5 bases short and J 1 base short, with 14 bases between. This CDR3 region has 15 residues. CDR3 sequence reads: CASSPRANGNTEAFF. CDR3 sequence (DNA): TGTGCCAGCAGTCCCCGCGCAAATGGGAACACTGAAGCTTTCTTT.

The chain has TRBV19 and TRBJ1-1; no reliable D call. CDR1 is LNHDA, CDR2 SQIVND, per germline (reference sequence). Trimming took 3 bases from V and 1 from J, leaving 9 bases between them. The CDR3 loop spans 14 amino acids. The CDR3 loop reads CASSIWRGNTEAFF. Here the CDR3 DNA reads TGTGCCAGTAGTATTTGGCGGGGGAACACTGAAGCTTTCTTT.